This T cell receptor beta chain was profiled in a study of blood T cell repertoires in COVID-19. Overall study context: Collection of acute and convalescent COVID-19 samples took place in the United States, Italy and Spain. Nucleic acid was either cDNA or gDNA, and it came from T cells, B-cell-depleted T cells, or PBMCs.

The CDR3 has 18 amino acids. Germline CDR1 reads GTSNPN; CDR2 reads SVGIG (reference sequence). V was pared by 5 bases and J by 0 bases, with 10 bases of the junction left unmatched. Per the original data handling: Scientists estimated how many nucleated cells there were by amplifying reference gene primers. Method: immunoSEQ multiplex PCR; TCRdb's copy keeps in-frame clones and lacks some. The V and J calls and clone size are taken from that table; D and trimming were inferred from the DNA. The sample records 75,000 to 90,000 clones, 90% being singletons. Patients at the Seattle site were enrolled during active infection and followed longitudinally.

The sequenced sample consisted of peripheral blood. The receptor's source is a man younger than 35 with COVID-19, enrolled during active disease. V usage is TRBV30 and J usage is TRBJ2-1; 13 bases map to TRBD2. CDR3 residues: CAWEGLAGNGSSYNEQFF. CDR3 nucleotides: TGTGCCTGGGAGGGACTAGCGGGAAATGGGAGCTCCTACAATGAGCAGTTCTTC. Variable domain in full (rest from reference TRBV30 and TRBJ2-1): SQTIHQWPATLVQPVGSPLSLECTVEGTSNPNLYWYRQAAGRGLQLLFYSVGIGQISSEVPQNLSASRPQDRQFILSSKKLLLSDSGFYLCAWEGLAGNGSSYNEQFFGPGTRLTVL.